This TCR beta chain is drawn from a study of T cell changes during pregnancy in multiple sclerosis. Clones were read by immunoSEQ multiplex PCR, and TCRdb kept only the in-frame ones, dropping some. This repertoire shows tens of thousands of clones, 85% to 95% found once; its top ten account for 0.75%. Sample: peripheral blood, taken in the second trimester of pregnancy. The sequence was collected from a female donor in good health, enrolled as a control in a pregnancy study.

CDR3 protein: CASSQAWAGGETQYF. The CDR3 DNA reads TGCGCCAGCAGCCAAGCTTGGGCTGGGGGGGAGACCCAGTACTTC. The chain has TRBV4-3 and TRBJ2-5; D is perhaps TRBD2 (6 bases). The CDR3 consists of 15 residues. V lost 1 base, J lost 5 bases, and 14 bases lay in between. The germline V gene encodes CDR1 LGHNA and CDR2 YSLEER.